There are many counts of the clone carrying this TCR beta chain. From the RT-PCR reads, TCRdb called clonotypes with MiXCR, one entry per CDR3 protein. The sample records 540,000 or so distinct CDR3 sequences, roughly 13% being singletons. The sample is drawn from a study of response to subunit inactivated influenza vaccine. The sequence was obtained from a man aged 50 to 60 who received an inactivated influenza vaccine. The source material was PBMCs from blood, sampled roughly 47 days after vaccination.

For the CDR3, the DNA is TGCAGCGTTGAAGAGGGACTAGCGGGGTACACAGATACGCAGTATTTT. Protein product: CSVEEGLAGYTDTQYF. The rearrangement uses TRBV29-1 and TRBJ2-3; 13 bases fit TRBD2. The CDR3 contains 16 residues. With V trimmed by 0 bases and J by 2 bases, 2 bases remained unmatched. The germline CDR1 and CDR2 sequences are SQVTM and ANQGSEA.